This is a list of T cell receptor beta chains from one sample in a study of blood T cell repertoires in COVID-19. Measured with immunoSEQ multiplex PCR; TCRdb has only the in-frame clones, and not every one. The data show some 300,000 clones, nearly 90% seen once. Source material: PBMCs or T cells enriched from blood (not recorded which). The source is a woman in her twenties or thirties who had recovered from COVID-19. Each CDR3 is given with its conserved first and last residue. Each record gives: J gene, D gene, CDR3 length, clone size, V gene, CDR3 DNA, CDR3 protein. The D gene is left open where the match is weak. Clone size, where shown, is once, few, many, or a class for clones that have expanded.

TRBJ2-7 | TRBD1 | 16 | NA | TRBV11-2 | TGTGCCAGCAGCAACTACAGGGGGAAATTTTCTTACGAGCAGTACTTC | CASSNYRGKFSYEQYF
TRBJ1-5 | NA | 16 | NA | TRBV18 | TGTGCCAGCTCACGAGGGGACCCAGGGGTTAATCAGCCCCAGCATTTT | CASSRGDPGVNQPQHF
TRBJ2-1 | TRBD1 | 14 | NA | TRBV7-2 | TGTGCCAGCAGCGGGGGACAGGGCTACAATGAGCAGTTCTTC | CASSGGQGYNEQFF
TRBJ2-7 | NA | 13 | NA | TRBV27 | TGTGCCAGCAGGGTAGGGGGTTCCCACGAGCAGTACTTC | CASRVGGSHEQYF
TRBJ2-3 | NA | 14 | NA | TRBV6-5 | TGTGCCAGCAGTTACTCGGCCGGGATAGATACGCAGTATTTT | CASSYSAGIDTQYF
TRBJ1-5 | NA | 13 | NA | TRBV27 | TGTGCCAGCAGTGTCGAGGGAGATCAGCCCCAGCATTTT | CASSVEGDQPQHF
TRBJ2-3 | TRBD2 | 16 | NA | TRBV5-4 | TGTGCCAGCAGCTTGTCTAGCGGGAGTAGCACAGATACGCAGTATTTT | CASSLSSGSSTDTQYF
TRBJ1-4 | NA | 15 | NA | TRBV4-3 | TGCGCCAGCAGCCAAGAGGGGGCGAACGCGGAAAAACTGTTTTTT | CASSQEGANAEKLFF
TRBJ2-3 | TRBD2 | 16 | NA | TRBV7-6 | TGTGCCAGCAGCACCTGGACTAGCGGGAGTGCAGATACGCAGTATTTT | CASSTWTSGSADTQYF
TRBJ1-5 | NA | 13 | NA | TRBV7-8 | TGTGCCAGCAGCTTAGACGGGAATCAGCCCCAGCATTTT | CASSLDGNQPQHF
TRBJ2-2 | NA | 14 | NA | TRBV5-1 | TGCGCCAGCAGCTTGGCCGACTACACCGGGGAGCTGTTTTTT | CASSLADYTGELFF
TRBJ1-2 | TRBD1 | 15 | NA | TRBV13 | TGTGCCAGCAGCCCCAGGGACAGGTCGACCTATGGCTACACCTTC | CASSPRDRSTYGYTF
TRBJ2-2 | TRBD2 | 18 | NA | TRBV13 | TGTGCCAGCAGCTTAGGGACGGGAGCGGGGAGATACACCGGGGAGCTGTTTTTT | CASSLGTGAGRYTGELFF
TRBJ1-5 | NA | 15 | NA | TRBV5-1 | TGCGCCAGCAGCCCGGGCGGCTCCGGAGGTCAGCCCCAGCATTTT | CASSPGGSGGQPQHF
TRBJ2-1 | TRBD2 | 15 | NA | TRBV5-1 | TGCGCCAGCAGCGATGTAGCGGGACCTTACAATGAGCAGTTCTTC | CASSDVAGPYNEQFF
TRBJ2-5 | TRBD1 | 15 | NA | TRBV5-1 | TGCGCCAGCCGGGACAGGGCCCCTTTCAGATTGACCCAGTACTTC | CASRDRAPFRLTQYF
TRBJ2-7 | TRBD1 | 15 | NA | TRBV5-4 | TGTGCCAGCAGCGTATCCGGGACAGAGTCCTACGAGCAGTACTTC | CASSVSGTESYEQYF
TRBJ2-3 | NA | 16 | NA | TRBV5-1 | TGCGCCAGCAGCTTGGAACAGGCTTATCACACAGATACGCAGTATTTT | CASSLEQAYHTDTQYF
TRBJ2-3 | TRBD1 | 16 | NA | TRBV18 | TGTGCCAGCTCACCACGGACAGGGTCTAGCACAGATACGCAGTATTTT | CASSPRTGSSTDTQYF
TRBJ1-2 | TRBD1 | 15 | NA | TRBV7-8 | TGTGCCAGCAGTTCCCGACAGGGTGGGGGTTATGGCTACACCTTC | CASSSRQGGGYGYTF
TRBJ2-1 | TRBD1 | 15 | once | TRBV5-1 | TGCGCCAGCAGCATTGGACAGGAAGTCTACAATGAGCAGTTCTTC | CASSIGQEVYNEQFF
TRBJ1-5 | NA | 15 | NA | TRBV28 | TGTGCCAGCAGCCGAGACAGCTCCCTCGATCAGCCCCAGCATTTT | CASSRDSSLDQPQHF
TRBJ1-1 | NA | 15 | few | TRBV4-3 | TGCGCCAGCAGCCAAGGACGGGGTTGGAGCACTGAAGCTTTCTTT | CASSQGRGWSTEAFF
TRBJ2-1 | TRBD2 | 15 | NA | TRBV29-1 | TGCAGCGTTGGCAAGTACATGGGACTAGCGAATGAGCAGTTCTTC | CSVGKYMGLANEQFF
TRBJ1-2 | TRBD1 | 13 | NA | TRBV24-1 | TGTGCCACCAGTGACTCGGACAGGGGAGGCTACACCTTC | CATSDSDRGGYTF
TRBJ2-7 | NA | 11 | NA | TRBV3-1/TRBV3-2 | TGTGCCAGCAGCCACCGCTACGAGCAGTACTTC | CASSHRYEQYF
TRBJ2-3 | NA | 15 | NA | TRBV7-3 | TGTGCCAGCAGCCAATTGGGAGGGGGGGCAGATACGCAGTATTTT | CASSQLGGGADTQYF
TRBJ1-1 | NA | 13 | NA | TRBV9 | TGTGCCAGCGGCGACAGTTTGAACACTGAAGCTTTCTTT | CASGDSLNTEAFF
TRBJ2-1 | TRBD1 | 17 | NA | TRBV7-2 | TGTGCCAGCAGCTTAGGGCGCACAGGGGGCGCCTACAATGAGCAGTTCTTC | CASSLGRTGGAYNEQFF
TRBJ1-6 | NA | 16 | NA | TRBV19 | TGTGCCAGTAGTACCTCTGGGGGCACCTATAATTCACCCCTCCACTTT | CASSTSGGTYNSPLHF